This is a list of T cell receptor beta chains from one sample in a study of regulatory T cells in long-lasting Graves disease. TCRdb called the multiplex PCR reads again in MiXCR, with one record for every CDR3 protein. Of a few hundred thousand distinct CDR3 sequences in the sample, around 24% are singletons; the top ten hold approximately 26%. The sample in question was peripheral blood mononuclear cells (PBMCs), obtained when the disease was refractory, from a patient treated with antithyroid drugs. The source of these receptors is a female donor with Graves disease. Both conserved end residues are trimmed from each CDR3. Each record gives: CDR3 protein, J gene, V gene.

SVAPQEGLAAF	TRBJ1-1	TRBV29-1
ATSDPGSSTEAF	TRBJ1-1	TRBV24-1
ASSAGRGPYEQY	TRBJ2-7	TRBV7-9
ASSLDGQPNTEAF	TRBJ1-1	TRBV5-1
ASSLTTGSTYEQY	TRBJ2-7	TRBV27
ASRKTVSYGQETQY	TRBJ2-5	TRBV7-9
ASKDSRNQPQH	TRBJ1-5	TRBV2
ASRMDRVTSGYT	TRBJ1-2	TRBV3-1
ASRRTGASYEQY	TRBJ2-7	TRBV6-1
ASSMEETQY	TRBJ2-5	TRBV7-2
SASGSGQETQY	TRBJ2-5	TRBV20-1
ASARGGGQPQH	TRBJ1-5	TRBV5-5
ASSSLIGPQPHYEQY	TRBJ2-7	TRBV27
SAEQGVHTEAF	TRBJ1-1	TRBV20-1
ASSPRLQVEQF	TRBJ2-1	TRBV18
ASSARWQGYNYGYT	TRBJ1-2	TRBV6-4
ASSFGLAGGTNTGELF	TRBJ2-2	TRBV12-3/TRBV12-4
ASSLAGENTEAF	TRBJ1-1	TRBV11-1
ASSYLAGVVSGELF	TRBJ2-2	TRBV6-5
ASSLGVGRETQY	TRBJ2-5	TRBV7-2
ASSLHQGGGQETQY	TRBJ2-5	TRBV28
ASSRPGQGVYEQY	TRBJ2-7	TRBV3-1
ASSINPGLASEQY	TRBJ2-7	TRBV7-3
ASSSTWEGSYNEQF	TRBJ2-1	TRBV11-3
ASSSVILNTEAF	TRBJ1-1	TRBV28
SAPSGGGYEQY	TRBJ2-7	TRBV20-1
ATSSSGTLEIIQY	TRBJ2-4	TRBV15
SAKRQGARSEQY	TRBJ2-7	TRBV20-1
ASSPLYNRVEEKLF	TRBJ1-4	TRBV27
ASSPGHIYGYT	TRBJ1-2	TRBV3-1
AIRSGPNEKLF	TRBJ1-4	TRBV10-3
ASSRQEAEAF	TRBJ1-1	TRBV7-2
ASSLWGRARFHNSPLH	TRBJ1-6	TRBV27
ASSDVYEQY	TRBJ2-7	TRBV2
ASSTDRVSGENTEAF	TRBJ1-1	TRBV2
SAQGLAGEQY	TRBJ2-7	TRBV20-1
ASSATLAGGPNTGELF	TRBJ2-2	TRBV7-3
ASSVAAGGGTEAF	TRBJ1-1	TRBV9
ASRNTGELF	TRBJ2-2	TRBV19
ASSSMVMTARNTEAF	TRBJ1-1	TRBV5-5
ASMERGTVGNTIY	TRBJ1-3	TRBV27
ASSPQDRGVTGELF	TRBJ2-2	TRBV19
ATRGSGANVLT	TRBJ2-6	TRBV6-1
ASSEVASGPTYEQY	TRBJ2-7	TRBV2
ASDITNQPQH	TRBJ1-5	TRBV28
SAREGLAKNIQY	TRBJ2-4	TRBV20-1